This T cell receptor (beta chain) was identified in a study of T cells in Graves' hyperthyroidism and ophthalmopathy (dated by TCRdb to between 2018 and 2021). For context, the study as a whole: Peripheral blood samples were taken at initial diagnosis, before any treatment was given. To identify TCR V-J signatures that set the groups apart, the researchers used a discovery cohort of about a hundred patients, made up of around 42 with Graves' ophthalmopathy and 55 to 65 with stable Graves' hyperthyroidism. Prospective prediction of ophthalmopathy was tested in an independent validation cohort consisting of some 20 hyperthyroidism patients and around 16 patients who later progressed to ophthalmopathy. For training and testing, the 100 or so patients in the discovery cohort were randomly divided in a 7:3 ratio. Thyroid tissue and blood T-cell repertoires from about six Graves' hyperthyroidism patients were also compared in the study. Once sampling was done, hyperthyroidism patients were given methimazole at a starting dose of 30 mg daily, whereas ophthalmopathy patients were given high-dose intravenous methylprednisolone. TCR Vbeta CDR3 sequencing of 120 to 150 peripheral blood samples (more than 40 ophthalmopathy, roughly 72 hyperthyroidism and around 17 progressor patients) is reported in the paper.

About this clonotype itself: Its antigen specificity is not known. No much larger clone exists at a distance of one base, and base qualities are not known.

Amplification of TCR beta CDR3 regions was carried out from RNA transcripts. The TCR CDR3 was subjected to a first round of RT-PCR using the HTBI primer set and the Qiagen OneStep RT-PCR kit. A second multiplex PCR round built the libraries, followed by size selection and purification. Libraries were sequenced paired-end with 100 bp reads on an Illumina HiSeq2000. Turning to the authors' computational methods: SOAPnuke was used to process the raw data, with reads discarded if the reads contained adapters or uncalled bases, had a mean Phred below 15, or lacked an exact constant-primer or identifier match. High-quality paired reads were merged using COPE v1.2.5, and each unique nucleotide sequence was defined as a clonotype. MiTCR v1.1 was used to align the clonotypes against IMGT TRBV, TRBD and TRBJ reference segments. Only V-J combinations with frequency above 0.0001, covering about 99% of repertoires, were analysed. A TCS score was defined as the ratio of F50 (clonal expansion) to E x V (chaos), with BLOSUM62-based TCRdist applied between CDR3 peptides within each V-J. Welch's t-statistics and random forest reduced roughly 540 V-J features to 10 to 15, which were used in a naive Bayes classifier (R e1071). The raw public reads went through TCRdb reprocessing: fastp at Q25, MiXCR clone calling, in-frame beta chains kept. Merged by CDR3 protein, the rows form single entries marked with the most common genes and DNA. In this record, the V and J calls reflect TCRdb's handling and not the investigators' own analysis. Within this sample are under 750,000 distinct CDR3 sequences, with approximately 18% of them counted one time only. The ten biggest clones cover over 15% of the sample.

The hyperthyroidism patients were between 18 and 65 years old and newly diagnosed, with a disease duration of less than 2 months. Any patient with an uncontrolled infection, another autoimmune disease, pregnancy or lactation was excluded. Clinical symptoms, serum thyroxine and TRAb, thyroid ultrasound, and orbital computed tomography formed the basis for the diagnoses. Blood from progressor patients was collected at the time of first diagnosis with hyperthyroidism, before any ophthalmopathy symptoms had appeared. PBMCs were separated from about 10 ml of fresh peripheral blood using Ficoll-Paque density gradient centrifugation. Progressor patients were first diagnosed with Graves' hyperthyroidism and then developed ophthalmopathy during follow-up. Total RNA was extracted using Trizol reagent, and RNA quality was assessed on an Agilent 2100 Bioanalyzer. The investigation overall reported the following: A 13 V-J signature model separated ophthalmopathy from stable hyperthyroidism, with approximately 86% sensitivity and 81.08% specificity in cross-validation and 80%/75% in testing. No statistical method was used to set the sample size in advance, and investigators knew the group allocation. Blood samples also contained most of the expanded thyroid clonotypes (frequency above 0.001), which suggests that blood repertoires may reflect thyroid immune responses. In validation, progression to ophthalmopathy was predicted by the model with more than 65% sensitivity and roughly 76% specificity, a median of approximately 6.5 months before onset.

The CDR3 has 15 amino acids, counting the end cysteine and phenylalanine. Just the 45-base CDR3 DNA is kept, in frame starting at base 1. According to the germline V gene, CDR1 reads MNHNS and CDR2 reads SASEGT. Trimming removed 5 bases from V and 1 base from J, leaving 14 bases between the germline ends. The rearranged chain carries TRBV6-1 and TRBJ1-1, with the D gene uncertain. This sequence originates from a woman between 45 and 60 years old with Graves' hyperthyroidism that later progressed to Graves' ophthalmopathy. The sequencing sample was made of blood. The CDR3 here reads CASSPMRVRNTEAFF. The DNA is as follows: TGTGCCAGCAGTCCCATGAGGGTCCGGAACACTGAAGCTTTCTTT.